These T cell receptor beta chains were read from a single sample in a study of blood T cell repertoires in COVID-19. Profiling relied on immunoSEQ multiplex PCR, and the TCRdb table lists in-frame clones only, not all of them. The table lists over 200,000 clones, under 90% of them singletons, with 6.5% in the top ten. The material sequenced was peripheral blood. Receptors originate from a man aged 55 to 70 who had recovered from COVID-19. Both conserved end residues are trimmed from each CDR3. Fields, in order: V gene, J gene, CDR3 protein.

>TRBV9|TRBJ2-7
ASSVGIGETYEQY
>TRBV11-2|TRBJ1-6
ASSLASTGQGSNSPLH
>TRBV3-1/TRBV3-2|TRBJ2-7
ASSQVWRRSSYEQY
>TRBV6-5|TRBJ2-7
ASKRGPSYEQY
>TRBV19|TRBJ1-2
ATLRDSLTYGYT
>TRBV27|TRBJ2-7
ASSYNLRLAASYEQY
>TRBV5-1|TRBJ2-5
ASSSGQPQETQY
>TRBV5-6|TRBJ2-1
ASSLRRSRYNEQF
>TRBV5-1|TRBJ2-5
ASSLSLAGGSETQY
>TRBV9|TRBJ2-7
ASSPRPGYSYEQY
>TRBV18|TRBJ2-7
ASSPVNRGYEQY
>TRBV5-1|TRBJ2-7
ASSLDGQPYYEQY
>TRBV5-1|TRBJ1-2
ASSLAGGTVKARDYGYT
>TRBV4-2|TRBJ2-7
ASSPMGASGSGGEQY
>TRBV6-5|TRBJ2-7
ASSYSTYSGEQY
>TRBV5-1|TRBJ1-1
ASSGDRGREAF
>TRBV18|TRBJ2-3
AAGEGSSTDTQY
>TRBV18|TRBJ1-1
ASSLGGANTEAF
>TRBV11-2|TRBJ2-7
ASSRTSGRSSYEQY
>TRBV7-3|TRBJ2-1
ASSSRWDFQNEQF
>TRBV5-4|TRBJ2-7
ASSLGGGPYEQY
>TRBV5-4|TRBJ2-1
ASSALMTSGGYNEQF
>TRBV6-2/TRBV6-3|TRBJ1-1
ASSWFRGEAF
>TRBV6-5|TRBJ1-4
ASITGANEKLF
>TRBV10-3|TRBJ2-1
AIKSTGGEFGEQF
>TRBV5-1|TRBJ2-1
ASSSKGAGGSVNEQF
>TRBV9|TRBJ1-3
ASSTTRGDTIY
>TRBV7-2|TRBJ1-1
ASSFGNTEAF
>TRBV7-9|TRBJ2-2
ASSQYTGASTGELF
>TRBV7-2|TRBJ1-1
ASSPPGGWATEAF
>TRBV7-7|TRBJ2-5
ASSLRASGAQETQY
>TRBV10-3|TRBJ2-3
AIRTGTSGVTDTQY
>TRBV2|TRBJ1-2
ASSNIVDFYGYT
>TRBV20-1|TRBJ2-4
SAPTTGIQY
>TRBV4-2|TRBJ2-7
ASSQGDEQY
>TRBV6-2/TRBV6-3|TRBJ1-2
ASSLSPGVRGDYGYT
>TRBV9|TRBJ2-7
ASSVAGDRGHEQY
>TRBV18|TRBJ1-3
ASSPWRSGNTIY
>TRBV6-4|TRBJ2-2
ASRTGVNTGELF
>TRBV5-1|TRBJ1-6
ASSLWDNSNSPLH